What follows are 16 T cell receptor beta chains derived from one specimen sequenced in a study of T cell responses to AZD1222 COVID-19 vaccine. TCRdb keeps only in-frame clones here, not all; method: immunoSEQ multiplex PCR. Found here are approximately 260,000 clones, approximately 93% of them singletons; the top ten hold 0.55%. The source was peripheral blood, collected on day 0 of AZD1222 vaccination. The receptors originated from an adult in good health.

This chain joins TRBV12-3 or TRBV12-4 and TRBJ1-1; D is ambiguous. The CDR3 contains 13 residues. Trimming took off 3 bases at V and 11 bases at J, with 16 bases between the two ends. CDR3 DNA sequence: TGTGCCAGCAGTTTGGGCCCCCTCCAGAGGGCTTTCTTT. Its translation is CASSLGPLQRAFF.

CDR3 residues: CRAGTSIHNEQFF. DNA for the CDR3: TGCAGGGCCGGGACTAGCATCCACAATGAGCAGTTCTTC. J is TRBJ2-1 and V is TRBV29-1; 9 bases match TRBD2. The CDR3 length is 13 residues. CDR1 is SQVTM, CDR2 ANQGSEA, per germline.

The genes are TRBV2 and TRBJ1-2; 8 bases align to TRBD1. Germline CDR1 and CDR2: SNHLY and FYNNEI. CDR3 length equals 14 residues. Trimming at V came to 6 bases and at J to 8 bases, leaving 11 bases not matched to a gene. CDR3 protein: CASSVLTGAKGYTF. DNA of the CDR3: TGTGCCAGCAGCGTCCTGACAGGGGCAAAAGGCTACACCTTC. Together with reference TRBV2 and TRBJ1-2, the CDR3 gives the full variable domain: EPEVTQTPSHQVTQMGQEVILRCVPISNHLYFYWYRQILGQKVEFLVSFYNNEISEKSEIFDDQFSVERPDGSNFTLKIRSTKLEDSAMYFCASSVLTGAKGYTFGSGTRLTVV.

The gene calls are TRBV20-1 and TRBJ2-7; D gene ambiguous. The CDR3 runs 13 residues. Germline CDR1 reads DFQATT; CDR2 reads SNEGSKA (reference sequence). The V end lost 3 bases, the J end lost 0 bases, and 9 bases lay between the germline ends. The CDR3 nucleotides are TGCAGTGCTAGTATTGGGTTCTCCTACGAGCAGTACTTC. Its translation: CSASIGFSYEQYF.

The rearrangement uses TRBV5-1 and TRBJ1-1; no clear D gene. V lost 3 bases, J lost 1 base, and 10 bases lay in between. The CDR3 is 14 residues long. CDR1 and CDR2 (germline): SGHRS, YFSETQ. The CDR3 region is CASSWGPANTEAFF. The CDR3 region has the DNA TGCGCCAGCAGCTGGGGTCCCGCGAACACTGAAGCTTTCTTT.

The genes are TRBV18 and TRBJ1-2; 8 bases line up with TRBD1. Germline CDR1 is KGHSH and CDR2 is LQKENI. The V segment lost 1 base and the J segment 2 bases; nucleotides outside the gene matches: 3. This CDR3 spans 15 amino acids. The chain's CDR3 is CASSPLQGANYGYTF. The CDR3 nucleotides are TGTGCCAGCTCACCACTCCAGGGGGCGAACTATGGCTACACCTTC. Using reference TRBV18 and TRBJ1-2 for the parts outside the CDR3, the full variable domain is NAGVMQNPRHLVRRRGQEARLRCSPMKGHSHVYWYRQLPEEGLKFMVYLQKENIIDESGMPKERFSAEFPKEGPSILRIQQVVRGDSAAYFCASSPLQGANYGYTFGSGTRLTVV.

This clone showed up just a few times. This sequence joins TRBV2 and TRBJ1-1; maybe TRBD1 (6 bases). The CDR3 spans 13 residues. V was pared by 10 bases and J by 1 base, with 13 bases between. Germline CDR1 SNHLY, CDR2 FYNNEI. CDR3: CATPGGPNTEAFF. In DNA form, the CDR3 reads TGTGCCACTCCTGGGGGCCCGAACACTGAAGCTTTCTTT.

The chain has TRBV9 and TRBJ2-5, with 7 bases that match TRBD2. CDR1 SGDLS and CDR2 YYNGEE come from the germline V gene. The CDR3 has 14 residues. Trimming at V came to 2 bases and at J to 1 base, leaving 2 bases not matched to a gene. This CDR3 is CASSVLAAQETQYF. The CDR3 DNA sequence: TGTGCCAGCAGCGTCCTAGCGGCCCAAGAGACCCAGTACTTC.

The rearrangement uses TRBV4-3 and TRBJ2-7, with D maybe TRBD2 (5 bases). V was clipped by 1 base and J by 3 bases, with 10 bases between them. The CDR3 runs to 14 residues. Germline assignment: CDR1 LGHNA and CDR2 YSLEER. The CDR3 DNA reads TGCGCCAGCAGCCAAGGCCCGGGGTTCTACGAGCAGTACTTC. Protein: CASSQGPGFYEQYF.

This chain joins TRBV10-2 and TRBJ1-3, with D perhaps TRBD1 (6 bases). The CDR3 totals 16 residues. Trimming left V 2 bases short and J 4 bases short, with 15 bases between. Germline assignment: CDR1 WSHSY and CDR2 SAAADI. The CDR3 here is CASSERGQPGGNTIYF. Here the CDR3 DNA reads TGCGCCAGCAGTGAGCGGGGACAACCGGGGGGAAACACCATATATTTT.

This CDR3 is CASSTRKGQVNEKLFF. In nucleotides, the CDR3 is TGTGCCAGCTCAACTCGGAAGGGGCAAGTTAATGAAAAACTGTTTTTT. V is TRBV18 and J is TRBJ1-4, with a tentative D call TRBD1 (5 bases). The CDR3 is 16 residues long. V lost 5 bases, J lost 4 bases, and 17 bases lay in between. Per the germline V gene, CDR1 is KGHSH and CDR2 is LQKENI.

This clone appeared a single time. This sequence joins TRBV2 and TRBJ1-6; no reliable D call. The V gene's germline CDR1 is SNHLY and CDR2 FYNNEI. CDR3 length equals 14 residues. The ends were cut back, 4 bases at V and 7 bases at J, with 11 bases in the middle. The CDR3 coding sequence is TGTGCCAGCAGTGGAGGCAGGTTCAATTCACCCCTCCACTTT. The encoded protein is CASSGGRFNSPLHF. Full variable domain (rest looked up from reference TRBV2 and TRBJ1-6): EPEVTQTPSHQVTQMGQEVILRCVPISNHLYFYWYRQILGQKVEFLVSFYNNEISEKSEIFDDQFSVERPDGSNFTLKIRSTKLEDSAMYFCASSGGRFNSPLHFGNGTRLTVT.

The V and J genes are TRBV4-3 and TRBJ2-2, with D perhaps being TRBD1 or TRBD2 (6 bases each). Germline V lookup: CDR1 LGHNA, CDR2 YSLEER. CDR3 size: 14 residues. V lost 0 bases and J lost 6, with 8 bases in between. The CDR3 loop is CASSQDRGAGELFF. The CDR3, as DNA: TGCGCCAGCAGCCAAGATAGGGGGGCCGGGGAGCTGTTTTTT.

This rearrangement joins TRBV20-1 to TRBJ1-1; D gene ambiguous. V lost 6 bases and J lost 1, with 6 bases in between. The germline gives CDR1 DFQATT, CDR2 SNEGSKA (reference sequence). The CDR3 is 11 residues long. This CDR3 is CSAPENTEAFF. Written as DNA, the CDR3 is TGCAGTGCCCCAGAGAACACTGAAGCTTTCTTT.

CDR3 DNA: TGTGCCAGTATTAGGACTAGCGGGAGCACCTCCTACAATGAGCAGTTCTTC. Encoded protein: CASIRTSGSTSYNEQFF. The genes are TRBV19 and TRBJ2-1, with TRBD2 matching 13 bases. The CDR3 covers 17 residues. J gave up 0 bases and V 7 bases, and 6 bases lay outside the gene matches. Per the germline V gene, CDR1 is LNHDA and CDR2 is SQIVND (reference sequence).

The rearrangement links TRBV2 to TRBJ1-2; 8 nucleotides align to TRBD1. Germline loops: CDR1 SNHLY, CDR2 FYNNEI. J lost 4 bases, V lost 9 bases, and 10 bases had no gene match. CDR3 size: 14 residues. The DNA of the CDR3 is TGTGCCAGTTATTTGGACAGGGTTTCCTATGGCTACACCTTC. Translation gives CASYLDRVSYGYTF.